Described below is a single TCR beta chain sequence and its context. With 2 bases removed from V and 12 bases from J, the gap between germline ends came to 8 bases. The germline gives CDR1 SEHNR, CDR2 FQNEAQ (reference sequence). The length of the CDR3 is 11 residues. This entry is derived from a study of blood T cell repertoires in COVID-19. Study information: Italy, Spain and the United States were the sources of the convalescent and acute COVID-19 samples.

Here immunoSEQ multiplex PCR was the method, and the copy in TCRdb shows in-frame clones only, minus some. Of 130,000 to 150,000 clones listed, 84% are singletons. The sequence derives from a human donor in a cohort sampled during active COVID-19. Sequencing was done on a sample of peripheral blood. The chain carries TRBV7-9 and TRBJ2-1; possibly TRBD1 for D (5 bases). CDR3 protein: CASSLQGRQFF. DNA of the CDR3: TGTGCCAGCAGCTTACAGGGTAGGCAGTTCTTC. Full variable domain (remainder filled in from reference TRBV7-9 and TRBJ2-1): DTGVSQNPRHKITKRGQNVTFRCDPISEHNRLYWYRQTLGQGPEFLTYFQNEAQLEKSRLLSDRFSAERPKGSFSTLEIQRTEQGDSAMYLCASSLQGRQFFGPGTRLTVL.